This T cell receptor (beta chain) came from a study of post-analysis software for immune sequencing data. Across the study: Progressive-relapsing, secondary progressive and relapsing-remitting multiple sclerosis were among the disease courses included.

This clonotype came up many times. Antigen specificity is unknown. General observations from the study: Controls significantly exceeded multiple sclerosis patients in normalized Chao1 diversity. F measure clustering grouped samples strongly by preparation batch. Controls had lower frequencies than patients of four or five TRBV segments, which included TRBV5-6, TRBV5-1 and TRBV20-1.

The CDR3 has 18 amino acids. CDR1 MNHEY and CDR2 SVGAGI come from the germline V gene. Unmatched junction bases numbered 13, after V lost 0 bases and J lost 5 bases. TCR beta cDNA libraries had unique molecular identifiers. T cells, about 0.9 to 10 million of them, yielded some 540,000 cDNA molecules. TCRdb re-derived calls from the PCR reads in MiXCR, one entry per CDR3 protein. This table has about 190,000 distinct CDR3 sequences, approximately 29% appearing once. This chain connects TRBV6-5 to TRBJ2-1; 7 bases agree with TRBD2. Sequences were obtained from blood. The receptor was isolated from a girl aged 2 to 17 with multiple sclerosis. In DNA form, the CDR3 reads TGTGCCAGCAGTTACTCGATACTAGCGAGAGCCCTAGACAATGAGCAGTTCTTC. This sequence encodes CASSYSILARALDNEQFF.